This passage covers 15 T cell receptor beta chains from one sample sequenced in a study of cytomegalovirus exposure and HLA in healthy donors. 13 Jbeta primers and 60 Vbeta primers were used for the PCR. Profiling relied on immunoSEQ multiplex PCR, and the TCRdb table lists in-frame clones only, not all of them. This sample has some 200,000 clones, with around 74% found just once. Material for sequencing was PBMCs. The source is a girl aged 5 to 17 in good health and CMV-seropositive.

The J gene is TRBJ2-3, the V gene TRBV6-1; the D gene is possibly TRBD2 (7 bases). The length of the CDR3 is 15 residues. Germline loops: CDR1 MNHNS, CDR2 SASEGT. Trimming took 8 bases from V and 3 from J, leaving 18 bases between them. CDR3 sequence: CASVSGGANTDTQYF. In DNA form, the CDR3 reads TGTGCCAGCGTTTCTGGGGGGGCCAATACAGATACGCAGTATTTT.

The chain couples TRBV7-8 to TRBJ2-1, with 10 bases lining up with TRBD1. The CDR3 totals 14 residues. With 5 bases clipped from V and 7 bases from J, the junction kept 5 bases outside the gene matches. Looked up from germline, CDR1 is SGHVS and CDR2 is FQNEAQ. This CDR3 reads CASSNRDRGNEQFF. For the CDR3, the DNA is TGTGCCAGCAGCAACCGGGACAGGGGTAATGAGCAGTTCTTC.

The chain combines TRBV4-1 with TRBJ1-2; 7 bases map to TRBD1. The CDR3 length is 15 residues. V gave up 4 bases and J gave up 4 bases; unmatched junction bases: 9. From germline, CDR1 is MGHRA and CDR2 YSYEKL. In nucleotides, the CDR3 is TGCGCCAGCAGCCCGCGACAGGGAGGAACCTATGGCTACACCTTC. Protein: CASSPRQGGTYGYTF.

The chain carries TRBV30 and TRBJ1-1; 7 bases match TRBD1. This CDR3 comprises 13 residues. CDR1 and CDR2 (germline): GTSNPN, SVGIG (reference sequence). Unmatched junction bases numbered 12, after V lost 7 bases and J lost 7 bases. This CDR3 reads CASEPGQQIEAFF. DNA of the CDR3: TGTGCCTCTGAACCGGGACAGCAAATTGAAGCTTTCTTT.

This clone was recorded a few times. DNA for the CDR3: TGCGCCAGCAGCTTGGGAGGGACAGGGGGCTTTGGTAAAGCTTTCTTT. Amino acid sequence: CASSLGGTGGFGKAFF. The V and J genes are TRBV5-1 and TRBJ1-1, with 12 bases that match TRBD1. Germline CDR1 is SGHRS and CDR2 is YFSETQ. The CDR3 contains 16 residues. The V gene end was trimmed by 0 bases and the J gene end by 9 bases; junction bases not matched to a gene: 9.

This rearrangement joins TRBV27 to TRBJ1-6; a weak D match, TRBD1 (5 bases). Trimming left V 2 bases short and J 0 bases short, with 14 bases between. This CDR3 contains 18 residues. CDR1 is MNHEY and CDR2 is SMNVEV in the germline V gene (reference sequence). The CDR3 DNA is TGTGCCAGCAGTTTAGAGGAGGGACCTAGCTCCTATAATTCACCCCTCCACTTT. Its protein product is CASSLEEGPSSYNSPLHF.

V and J are TRBV5-1 and TRBJ2-7; 7 bases are shared with TRBD1. This CDR3 contains 15 residues. The J segment lost 2 bases and the V segment lost 2 bases, leaving 7 bases of the junction unmatched. Germline V CDR1 and CDR2: SGHRS, YFSETQ. This CDR3 reads CASSFTGASAYEQYF. CDR3 nucleotide sequence: TGCGCCAGCAGCTTCACAGGGGCTTCAGCCTACGAGCAGTACTTC. Full variable domain (remainder filled in from reference TRBV5-1 and TRBJ2-7): KAGVTQTPRYLIKTRGQQVTLSCSPISGHRSVSWYQQTPGQGLQFLFEYFSETQRNKGNFPGRFSGRQFSNSRSEMNVSTLELGDSALYLCASSFTGASAYEQYFGPGTRLTVT.

J is TRBJ1-1 and V is TRBV9; D not resolved. Trimming removed 4 bases at V and 1 base at J, with 11 bases between. CDR1 and CDR2 (germline): SGDLS, YYNGEE. CDR3 length equals 14 residues. Here the CDR3 reads CASSTREGNTEAFF. CDR3 DNA: TGTGCCAGCAGCACAAGAGAGGGGAACACTGAAGCTTTCTTT.

This chain's CDR3 is CASSGRGPAGQSGELFF. The DNA for the CDR3 is TGCGCCAGCAGCGGTAGGGGTCCAGCGGGGCAGAGCGGGGAGCTGTTTTTT. V is TRBV5-1 and J is TRBJ2-2; 7 positions agree with TRBD2. The germline CDR1 and CDR2 sequences are SGHRS and YFSETQ. This CDR3 region has 17 residues. The V gene end was trimmed by 4 bases and the J gene end by 7 bases; junction bases not matched to a gene: 16. Combining the CDR3 with reference TRBV5-1 and TRBJ2-2 gives the whole variable domain KAGVTQTPRYLIKTRGQQVTLSCSPISGHRSVSWYQQTPGQGLQFLFEYFSETQRNKGNFPGRFSGRQFSNSRSEMNVSTLELGDSALYLCASSGRGPAGQSGELFFGEGSRLTVL.

The V call is TRBV5-1, the J call TRBJ2-2; 13 bases agree with TRBD2. Germline V gives CDR1 SGHRS, CDR2 YFSETQ. The CDR3 has 16 amino acids. V lost 4 bases to trimming and J lost 5 bases; unmatched junction nucleotides: 5. The CDR3 loop reads CASSTRLAGGTGELFF. CDR3 sequence (DNA): TGCGCCAGCAGCACCCGACTAGCGGGGGGTACCGGGGAGCTGTTTTTT.

This clone has only a few counts. This chain connects TRBV11-2 to TRBJ1-1; D unclear. Deletions cut 3 bases from V and 10 bases from J, with 12 bases between. This CDR3 region has 12 residues. Germline V lookup: CDR1 SGHAT, CDR2 FQNNGV. The CDR3 sequence is CASSLGVMGAFF. The CDR3 coding sequence is TGTGCCAGCAGCTTGGGAGTGATGGGAGCTTTCTTT.

V and J are TRBV15 and TRBJ2-5; TRBD1 is a possible D gene (6 bases). This CDR3 has 16 residues. The germline gives CDR1 LNHNV, CDR2 YYDKDF (reference sequence). The V end was cut by 1 base, the J end by 2 bases, with 14 bases between. The chain's CDR3 is CATSRATRGLQETQYF. CDR3 nucleotide sequence: TGTGCCACCAGCAGAGCAACCAGGGGTTTACAAGAGACCCAGTACTTC.

The chain uses TRBV7-9 and TRBJ1-6, with TRBD1 matching over 10 bases. The CDR3 length is 16 residues. Germline assignment: CDR1 SEHNR and CDR2 FQNEAQ (reference sequence). The V gene end was trimmed by 5 bases and the J gene end by 8 bases; junction bases not matched to a gene: 9. CDR3 loop: CASSKWSGTGDSPLHF. The CDR3 DNA reads as TGTGCCAGCAGCAAGTGGTCCGGGACAGGGGATTCACCCCTCCACTTT.

This clone was detected only once. V gene TRBV6-5 combines with J gene TRBJ2-1; 7 bases are a match to TRBD2. V gave up 5 bases and J gave up 13 bases; unmatched junction bases: 8. CDR3 length equals 12 residues. Looked up from germline, CDR1 is MNHEY and CDR2 is SVGAGI. CDR3 sequence: CASSQSRDYQFF. The CDR3 bases are TGTGCCAGCAGTCAAAGCCGGGACTACCAGTTCTTC.

The chain recombines TRBV9 with TRBJ1-1, with 12 positions matching TRBD1. The CDR3 is made up of 19 amino acids. V was clipped by 0 bases and J by 1 base; unmatched bases: 10. The germline CDR1 and CDR2 sequences are SGDLS and YYNGEE. In DNA, the CDR3 is TGTGCCAGCAGCGTAGCCCGCCGGGACAGGGGGCGCCGGAACACTGAAGCTTTCTTT. This codes for CASSVARRDRGRRNTEAFF.